This T cell receptor beta chain stems from a study of blood T cell repertoires in COVID-19. Study context: Samples taken during acute and convalescent COVID-19 were collected in the United States, Italy and Spain. PBMCs, B-cell-depleted T cells, or T cells provided the cDNA or gDNA that made up the material.

The CDR3 runs 16 residues. V dropped 3 bases and J dropped 5; count of bases not matched to a gene: 3. From germline, CDR1 is SEHNR and CDR2 FQNEAQ (reference sequence). Self-reported history from a screening survey and questionnaire set each donor's cohort. In the original processing: Quantification of nucleated cells was approximated via reference gene primer amplification. The repertoire was sequenced with immunoSEQ multiplex PCR; TCRdb's copy has only in-frame clones and lacks some. That table supplies the V and J calls and clone size; D and trimming were determined from the DNA. The data hold tens of thousands of clones, with roughly 91% observed a single time.

This sequence joins TRBV7-9 and TRBJ2-1; 14 bases align to TRBD2. The sequence was obtained from a woman in her fifties or sixties with acute COVID-19. The sequenced sample was PBMCs or T cells enriched from blood (not recorded which). CDR3 sequence reads: CASSLPTSGGDNEQFF. DNA for the CDR3: TGTGCCAGCAGCTTGCCGACTAGCGGGGGGGACAATGAGCAGTTCTTC.